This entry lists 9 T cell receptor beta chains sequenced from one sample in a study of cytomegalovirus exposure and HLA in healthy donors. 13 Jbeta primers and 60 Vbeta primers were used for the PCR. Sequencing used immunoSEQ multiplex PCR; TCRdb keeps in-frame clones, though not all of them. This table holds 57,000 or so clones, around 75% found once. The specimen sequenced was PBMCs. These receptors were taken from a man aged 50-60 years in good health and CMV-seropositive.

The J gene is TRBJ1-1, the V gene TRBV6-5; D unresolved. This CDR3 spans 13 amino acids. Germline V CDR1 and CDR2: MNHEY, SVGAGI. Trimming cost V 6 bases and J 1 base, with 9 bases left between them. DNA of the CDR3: TGTGCCAGCAGGTACACACCGAACACTGAAGCTTTCTTT. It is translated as CASRYTPNTEAFF.

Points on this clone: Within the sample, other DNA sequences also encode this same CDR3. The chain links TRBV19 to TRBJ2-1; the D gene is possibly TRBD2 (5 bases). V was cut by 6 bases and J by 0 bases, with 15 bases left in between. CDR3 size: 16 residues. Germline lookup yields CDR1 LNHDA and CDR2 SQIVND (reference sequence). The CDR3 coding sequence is TGTGCCAGTAGCCGCGGGCGGGTTAGCTCCTACAATGAGCAGTTCTTC. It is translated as CASSRGRVSSYNEQFF.

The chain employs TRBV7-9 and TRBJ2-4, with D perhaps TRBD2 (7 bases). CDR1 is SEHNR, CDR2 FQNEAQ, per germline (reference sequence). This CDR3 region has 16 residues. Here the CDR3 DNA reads TGTTCCGCGGGGGAGGCAGGGGCGATAGCCAAAAACATTCAGTACTTC. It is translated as CSAGEAGAIAKNIQYF.

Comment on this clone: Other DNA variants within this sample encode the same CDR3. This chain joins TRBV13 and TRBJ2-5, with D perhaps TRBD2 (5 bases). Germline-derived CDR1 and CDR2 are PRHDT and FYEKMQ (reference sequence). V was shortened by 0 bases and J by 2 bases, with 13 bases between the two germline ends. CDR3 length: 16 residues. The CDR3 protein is CASSLGELANQETQYF. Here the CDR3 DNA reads TGTGCCAGCAGCTTAGGAGAATTAGCGAATCAAGAGACCCAGTACTTC.

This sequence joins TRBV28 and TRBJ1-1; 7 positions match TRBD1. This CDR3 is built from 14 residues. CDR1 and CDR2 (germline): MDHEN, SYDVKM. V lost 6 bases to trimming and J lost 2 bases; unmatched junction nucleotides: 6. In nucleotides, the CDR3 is TGTGCCAGCAGACGGGACAGTACAAACACTGAAGCTTTCTTT. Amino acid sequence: CASRRDSTNTEAFF.

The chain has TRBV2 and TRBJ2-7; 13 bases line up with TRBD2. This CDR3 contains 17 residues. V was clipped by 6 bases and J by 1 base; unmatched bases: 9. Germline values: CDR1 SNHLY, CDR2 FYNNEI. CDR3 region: CASSPGLAGDRSYEQYF. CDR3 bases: TGTGCCAGCAGCCCCGGACTAGCGGGGGATCGGTCCTACGAGCAGTACTTC.

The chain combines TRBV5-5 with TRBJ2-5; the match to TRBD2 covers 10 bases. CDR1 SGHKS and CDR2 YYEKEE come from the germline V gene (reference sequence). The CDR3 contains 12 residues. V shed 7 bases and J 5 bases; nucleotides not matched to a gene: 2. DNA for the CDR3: TGTGCCAGCCAGCGGGGGGGGGAGACCCAGTACTTC. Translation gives CASQRGGETQYF.

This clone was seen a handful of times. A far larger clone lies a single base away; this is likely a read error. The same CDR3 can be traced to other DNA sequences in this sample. CDR3 DNA sequence: TGTGCCAGTAGTACCCCTCCCCGGCGGGTCACTGAAGCTTTCTTT. Translation: CASSTPPRRVTEAFF. The chain links TRBV19 to TRBJ1-1; D uncertain. CDR1 and CDR2 from the germline V gene are LNHDA and SQIVND (reference sequence). V lost 4 bases, J lost 4 bases, and 16 bases lay in between. The CDR3 totals 15 residues.

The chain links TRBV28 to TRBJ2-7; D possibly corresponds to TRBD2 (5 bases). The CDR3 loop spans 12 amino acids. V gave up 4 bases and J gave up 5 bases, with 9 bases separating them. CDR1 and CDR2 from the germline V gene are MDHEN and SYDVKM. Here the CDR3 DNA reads TGTGCCAGCAGTTCCGGGATCGACGAGCAGTACTTC. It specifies CASSSGIDEQYF.